This entry lists 32 T cell receptor gamma chains sequenced from one sample in a study of Vδ1+ human thymocytes. Whole-study findings and limits: In the thymus, TRG and TRD repertoires looked highly polyclonal with Gaussian CDR3 lengths.

Sequences come from RNA converted to cDNA by reverse transcription. Pooled V-gene forward primers with one constant-region reverse primer generated the CDR3 amplicons by multiplex PCR. TCRdb made new clone calls on the multiplex PCR reads using CATT. The sample contains some 22,000 gamma-chain clones, roughly an eighth of which appear only once. These TCRs' antigens remain unknown. The material sequenced was Vdelta1+ gamma-delta thymocytes from the thymus. The subset was: FACS-sorted CD3+ TCRalphabeta- TCRVdelta1+ TCRVdelta2- thymocytes. The origin of the receptors is a child younger than two who had congenital heart surgery.

This clone showed up just a few times. This sequence joins TRGV2 and TRGJP2. The CDR3 runs 12 residues. Germline V gene lookup returns CDR1 EGSNGY and CDR2 YDSYNSKV. With V trimmed by 0 bases and J by 12 bases, 4 bases remained unmatched. The CDR3, as DNA: TGTGCCACCTGGGACGGGGGTGGGATCAAGACGTTT. This sequence encodes CATWDGGGIKTF.

The sample holds a few counts of this clone. The J gene is TRGJP2, the V gene TRGV2. J was trimmed by 8 bases and V by 4 bases; bases with no gene match: 19. The germline gives CDR1 EGSNGY, CDR2 YDSYNSKV. There are 17 residues in the CDR3. The CDR3 is CATWDGPSANRDWIKTF. The CDR3 bases are TGTGCCACCTGGGATGGACCCTCGGCAAACCGGGATTGGATCAAGACGTTT.

This clone has just a few counts. The V gene is TRGV4, the J gene TRGJ1 or TRGJ2. Germline V gene sequence: CDR1 EGSTGY, CDR2 YDSYTSSV. The CDR3 totals 13 residues. The V segment lost 6 bases and the J segment 6 bases; nucleotides outside the gene matches: 11. CDR3 sequence reads: CATWNVRGYKKLF. The CDR3, as DNA: TGTGCCACCTGGAATGTCCGAGGTTATAAGAAACTCTTT.

V is TRGV4 and J is TRGJP2. Losses at the gene ends were 6 bases for V and 0 bases for J; bases not matched to a gene: 4. Per the germline V gene, CDR1 is EGSTGY and CDR2 is YDSYTSSV. This CDR3 contains 14 residues. Here the CDR3 reads CATWTHSSDWIKTF. CDR3 DNA: TGTGCCACCTGGACCCATAGTAGTGATTGGATCAAGACGTTT.

As for this clone: The sample holds other DNA sequences that translate to the same CDR3. V is TRGV9 and J is TRGJP. The CDR3 consists of 14 residues. V lost 5 bases and J lost 7; bases outside the gene matches: 2. The germline gives CDR1 GITISATS, CDR2 ISYDGTV (reference sequence). For the CDR3, the DNA is TGTGCCTTGTGGGCCGAGTTGGGCAAAAAAATCAAGGTATTT. Translation gives CALWAELGKKIKVF.

This clone was observed a handful of times. The sample contains more than one DNA sequence encoding this CDR3. V gene TRGV9 combines with J gene TRGJ1 or TRGJ2. The CDR3 is made up of 13 amino acids. V gave up 0 bases and J gave up 7 bases; unmatched junction bases: 6. Looked up from germline, CDR1 is GITISATS and CDR2 is ISYDGTV (reference sequence). CDR3 DNA: TGTGCCTTGTGGGAGGTGCAAGAATATAAGAAACTCTTT. Protein sequence: CALWEVQEYKKLF.

This clone is labeled medium-sized (0.01 to 0.1%). The junction departs from the called germline gene at one end, perhaps through a read error. J is TRGJ1 or TRGJ2 and V is TRGV4. The germline V gene has CDR1 EGSTGY and CDR2 YDSYTSSV. The CDR3 has 14 residues. CDR3 residues: CATWNGLNYYKKLF. The CDR3 DNA reads as TGTGCCACCTGGAATGGCCTGAATTATTATAAGAAACTCTTT.

The gene calls are TRGV4 and TRGJ1 or TRGJ2. V was clipped by 4 bases and J by 11 bases; unmatched bases: 17. The CDR3 is 14 residues long. Looked up from germline, CDR1 is EGSTGY and CDR2 is YDSYTSSV. The CDR3 region has the DNA TGTGCCACCTGGGACAGGCCGACATGGAGGGAGAAACTCTTT. Residues: CATWDRPTWREKLF.

Notes on this clone: The sample has other DNA sequences that encode this CDR3 too. The V and J genes are TRGV2 and TRGJ1 or TRGJ2. V shed 1 base, J shed 10 bases, and the junction held 4 bases outside the gene matches. Looked up from germline, CDR1 is EGSNGY and CDR2 is YDSYNSKV. CDR3 size: 11 residues. The DNA of the CDR3 is TGTGCCACCTGGGACGGCCTAAAGAAACTCTTT. This sequence encodes CATWDGLKKLF.

The genes are TRGV8 and TRGJP1. With V trimmed by 5 bases and J by 12 bases, 9 bases remained unmatched. The CDR3 is 12 amino acids. Germline V lookup: CDR1 VENAVY, CDR2 YDSYNSRV. The CDR3 protein is CATWAPGRFKIF. The DNA of the CDR3 is TGTGCCACCTGGGCCCCGGGGAGGTTCAAGATATTT.

This clone was seen only a few times. The rearrangement links TRGV9 to TRGJ1 or TRGJ2. CDR1 and CDR2 (germline): GITISATS, ISYDGTV (reference sequence). The CDR3 length is 11 residues. V lost 3 bases, J lost 13 bases, and 9 bases stayed unmatched. CDR3 bases: TGTGCCTTGTGGGAGACCCCTTCCAAACTCTTT. Its translation: CALWETPSKLF.

The J gene is TRGJ1 or TRGJ2, the V gene TRGV4. The CDR3 sequence is 15 residues long. Losses at the gene ends were 9 bases for V and 0 bases for J; bases not matched to a gene: 14. CDR1 and CDR2 from the germline V gene are EGSTGY and YDSYTSSV. CDR3 region: CATRGKRTNYYKKLF. The CDR3 DNA follows: TGTGCCACCCGGGGTAAAAGAACGAATTATTATAAGAAACTCTTT.

This clone was counted between two and nine times. This chain connects TRGV4 to TRGJ1 or TRGJ2. The V segment lost 4 bases and the J segment 4 bases; nucleotides outside the gene matches: 7. CDR1 and CDR2 (germline): EGSTGY, YDSYTSSV. This CDR3 has 13 residues. DNA for the CDR3: TGTGCCACCTGGGACTCCCGATATTATAAGAAACTCTTT. Its translation: CATWDSRYYKKLF.

This clone was found a few times. The V gene is TRGV4, the J gene TRGJ1 or TRGJ2. The germline V gene has CDR1 EGSTGY and CDR2 YDSYTSSV. The CDR3 totals 13 residues. V lost 5 bases to trimming and J lost 8 bases; unmatched junction nucleotides: 12. CDR3 in DNA: TGTGCCACCTGGGCAACACGGGAAAATAAGAAACTCTTT. This codes for CATWATRENKKLF.

In regard to this clone: This CDR3 is also generated by other DNA sequences in the sample. The genes are TRGV5 and TRGJ1 or TRGJ2. The CDR3 sequence is 12 residues long. Unmatched junction bases numbered 6, after V lost 3 bases and J lost 7 bases. Germline CDR1 and CDR2: VINAFY and YDVSNSKD. The CDR3, as DNA: TGTGCCACCTGGGACCGGGGGTATAAGAAACTCTTT. This encodes CATWDRGYKKLF.

This clone was observed a few times. The genes are TRGV5 and TRGJP1. V trimming: 0 bases; J trimming: 5 bases; junction bases outside the gene matches: 12. Germline loops: CDR1 VINAFY, CDR2 YDVSNSKD. There are 17 residues in the CDR3. The CDR3 here is CATWDRPGGPTGWFKIF. The CDR3 DNA reads TGTGCCACCTGGGACAGGCCCGGGGGGCCTACTGGTTGGTTCAAGATATTT.

In this sample, this clone turned up a few times. The chain employs TRGV2 and TRGJ1 or TRGJ2. V lost 0 bases and J lost 3; bases outside the gene matches: 8. Germline lookup yields CDR1 EGSNGY and CDR2 YDSYNSKV. The CDR3 sequence is 15 residues long. The CDR3 protein is CATWDGPEPYYKKLF. The CDR3 nucleotides read TGTGCCACCTGGGACGGGCCGGAACCTTATTATAAGAAACTCTTT.

The rearrangement links TRGV2 to TRGJ1 or TRGJ2. In germline, CDR1 is EGSNGY, CDR2 YDSYNSKV. The CDR3 runs 10 residues. V trimming: 5 bases; J trimming: 9 bases; junction bases outside the gene matches: 4. Written as DNA, the CDR3 is TGTGCCACCTGGGGGGGTAAGAAACTCTTT. Translating gives CATWGGKKLF.

This sequence joins TRGV4 and TRGJ1 or TRGJ2. This CDR3 spans 15 amino acids. CDR1 EGSTGY and CDR2 YDSYTSSV come from the germline V gene. Unmatched junction bases numbered 9, after V lost 4 bases and J lost 0 bases. CDR3 amino acids: CATWEGLSNYYKKLF. The CDR3 DNA is TGTGCCACCTGGGAGGGCCTCTCGAATTATTATAAGAAACTCTTT.

This clone was seen a handful of times. V is TRGV4 and J is TRGJ1 or TRGJ2. This CDR3 has 12 amino acids. Germline V lookup: CDR1 EGSTGY, CDR2 YDSYTSSV. After removal of 0 bases from V and 11 bases from J, the junction contained 7 bases not matched to a gene. The CDR3 loop reads CATWDGPPEKLF. In DNA form, the CDR3 reads TGTGCCACCTGGGATGGGCCTCCCGAGAAACTCTTT.

The rearrangement links TRGV5 to TRGJ1 or TRGJ2. The CDR3 extends over 15 amino acids. Per the germline V gene, CDR1 is VINAFY and CDR2 is YDVSNSKD. Germline trimming cut 0 bases from V and 4 bases from J; bases unmatched to any gene: 9. CDR3 protein: CATWDRPTSYYKKLF. The CDR3 bases are TGTGCCACCTGGGACAGGCCCACGAGCTATTATAAGAAACTCTTT.

V and J are TRGV9 and TRGJ1 or TRGJ2. The V segment lost 2 bases and the J segment 12 bases; nucleotides outside the gene matches: 7. This CDR3 contains 11 residues. Per germline, CDR1 GITISATS and CDR2 ISYDGTV (reference sequence). CDR3 bases: TGTGCCTTGTGGGAGGAGGTCGGGAAACTCTTT. It encodes CALWEEVGKLF.

The chain is built from TRGV9 and TRGJP. The CDR3 is made up of 17 amino acids. Germline loops: CDR1 GITISATS, CDR2 ISYDGTV (reference sequence). Trimming at V came to 2 bases and at J to 4 bases, leaving 5 bases not matched to a gene. CDR3 amino acids: CALWEAVQELGKKIKVF. The CDR3, as DNA: TGTGCCTTGTGGGAGGCAGTTCAAGAGTTGGGCAAAAAAATCAAGGTATTT.

The chain recombines TRGV2 with TRGJP1. Per the germline V gene, CDR1 is EGSNGY and CDR2 is YDSYNSKV. With V trimmed by 2 bases and J by 5 bases, 8 bases remained unmatched. The CDR3 sequence is 15 residues long. The chain's CDR3 is CATWDVSSTGWFKIF. The CDR3 nucleotides are TGTGCCACCTGGGACGTATCCTCGACTGGTTGGTTCAAGATATTT.

V usage is TRGV8 and J usage is TRGJ1 or TRGJ2. Germline loops: CDR1 VENAVY, CDR2 YDSYNSRV. The CDR3 totals 12 residues. J lost 11 bases, V lost 2 bases, and 9 bases had no gene match. CDR3: CATWDTWDQKLF. The CDR3 DNA is TGTGCCACCTGGGATACGTGGGATCAGAAACTCTTT.

This clone was detected only a few times. V gene TRGV9 combines with J gene TRGJP1. The germline V gene has CDR1 GITISATS and CDR2 ISYDGTV (reference sequence). Germline trimming cut 2 bases from V and 1 base from J; bases unmatched to any gene: 10. The CDR3 sequence is 17 residues long. CDR3 sequence: CALWEAHPITTGWFKIF. The CDR3 nucleotides read TGTGCCTTGTGGGAGGCGCACCCTATTACCACTGGTTGGTTCAAGATATTT.

This clone was seen a few times. The chain combines TRGV8 with TRGJ1 or TRGJ2. The CDR3 has 13 amino acids. Losses at the gene ends were 5 bases for V and 7 bases for J; bases not matched to a gene: 11. CDR1 is VENAVY and CDR2 is YDSYNSRV in the germline V gene. The CDR3 DNA reads TGTGCCACCTGGGCCCAGGTTGGGTATAAGAAACTCTTT. Protein sequence: CATWAQVGYKKLF.

The rearrangement links TRGV8 to TRGJP1. V trimming: 5 bases; J trimming: 6 bases; junction bases outside the gene matches: 6. There are 13 residues in the CDR3. Germline CDR1 and CDR2: VENAVY and YDSYNSRV. The CDR3 reads CATWGQAGWFKIF. The CDR3, as DNA: TGTGCCACCTGGGGCCAAGCTGGTTGGTTCAAGATATTT.

The chain carries TRGV5 and TRGJP2. The V segment lost 0 bases and the J segment 11 bases; nucleotides outside the gene matches: 12. Germline V gives CDR1 VINAFY, CDR2 YDVSNSKD. The CDR3 loop spans 15 amino acids. The CDR3 bases are TGTGCCACCTGGGACAGGCCGGGATGGGAATGGATCAAGACGTTT. Its protein is CATWDRPGWEWIKTF.

This chain uses TRGV9 with TRGJ1 or TRGJ2. The CDR3 is 12 amino acids. Trimming cost V 5 bases and J 12 bases; bases outside gene matches: 13. Looked up from germline, CDR1 is GITISATS and CDR2 is ISYDGTV (reference sequence). CDR3 nucleotides: TGTGCCTTGTGGGCGAGGGAGGATTGGAAACTCTTT. It translates to CALWAREDWKLF.

This clone was counted between two and nine times. V gene TRGV3 combines with J gene TRGJ1 or TRGJ2. CDR1 is VTNTFY and CDR2 is YDVSTARD in the germline V gene (reference sequence). This CDR3 has 10 amino acids. The J segment lost 10 bases and the V segment lost 5 bases, leaving 5 bases of the junction unmatched. In DNA, the CDR3 is TGTGCCACCTGGGCAACCAAGAAACTCTTT. Protein sequence: CATWATKKLF.

In its sample, this clone was seen a few times. This rearrangement joins TRGV3 to TRGJP2. Trimming took 5 bases from V and 6 from J; bases not matched to a gene: 6. The CDR3 covers 13 residues. Germline V gives CDR1 VTNTFY, CDR2 YDVSTARD (reference sequence). CDR3 coding DNA: TGTGCCACCTGGGTGGGGCGTGATTGGATCAAGACGTTT. As protein: CATWVGRDWIKTF.